This T cell receptor (beta chain) was captured in a study of shared clonotypes between healthy human individuals. The V segment lost 5 bases and the J segment 7 bases; nucleotides outside the gene matches: 10. Germline V CDR1 and CDR2: SGHVS, FQNEAQ. The CDR3 is made up of 15 amino acids. Measured with immunoSEQ multiplex PCR; TCRdb has only the in-frame clones, and not every one. The data contain about a million clones, around three quarters of them seen just once; the ten biggest clones take up 0.89%. The chain has TRBV7-8 and TRBJ2-1, with 8 bases aligning to TRBD1. Material for sequencing was memory CD4+ T cells from PBMCs. Stated subset: CD45RA-negative fraction. This receptor was identified in a man aged 18 to 30 in good health. Some clones in this sample may be carry-over from other donors' samples. This CDR3 reads CASSPRQGARNEQFF. In DNA, the CDR3 is TGTGCCAGCAGCCCGAGGCAGGGGGCGCGGAATGAGCAGTTCTTC.